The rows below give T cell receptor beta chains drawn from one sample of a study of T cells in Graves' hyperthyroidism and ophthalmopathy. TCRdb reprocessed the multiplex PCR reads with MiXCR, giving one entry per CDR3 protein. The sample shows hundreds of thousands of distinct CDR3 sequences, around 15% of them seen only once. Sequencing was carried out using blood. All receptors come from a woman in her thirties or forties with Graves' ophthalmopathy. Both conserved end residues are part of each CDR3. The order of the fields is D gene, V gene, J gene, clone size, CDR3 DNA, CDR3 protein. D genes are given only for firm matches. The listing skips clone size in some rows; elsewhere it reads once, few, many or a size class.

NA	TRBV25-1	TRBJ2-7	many	TGTGCCAGCAGTGAATCCTCCTACGAGCAGTACTTC	CASSESSYEQYF
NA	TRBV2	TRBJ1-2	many	TGTGCCAGCAGTGAGAACAGAGACTATGGCTACACCTTC	CASSENRDYGYTF
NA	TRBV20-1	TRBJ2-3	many	TGCAGTGCTAGACCTGGGACCACAGATACGCAGTATTTT	CSARPGTTDTQYF
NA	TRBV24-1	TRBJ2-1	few	TGTGCCACCAGTGACGAGGGACCCTCCTACAATGAGCAGTTCTTC	CATSDEGPSYNEQFF
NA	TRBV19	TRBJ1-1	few	TGTGCCAGTAGTTCCCCCAGGGGCATCAACACTGAAGCTTTCTTT	CASSSPRGINTEAFF
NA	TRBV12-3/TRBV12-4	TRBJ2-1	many	TGTGCCAGCAGTCCCGACTGGCACAATGAGCAGTTCTTC	CASSPDWHNEQFF
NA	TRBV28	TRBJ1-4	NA	TGTGCCACGAGAAATGAAAAACTGTTTTTT	CATRNEKLFF
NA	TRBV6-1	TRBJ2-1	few	TGTGCCAGCAGTCTCTGGGCGGGAACCGGATCGAATGAGCAGTTCTTC	CASSLWAGTGSNEQFF
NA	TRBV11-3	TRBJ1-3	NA	TGTGCCAGCAGCCCCAACGGAAACACCATATATTTT	CASSPNGNTIYF
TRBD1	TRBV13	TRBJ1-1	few	TGTGCCAGCAGCAAAAACAGGGGAACCTGGGCTTTCTTT	CASSKNRGTWAFF
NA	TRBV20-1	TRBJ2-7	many	TGCAGTGCTATCGGGAGTAAATACGAGCAGTACTTC	CSAIGSKYEQYF
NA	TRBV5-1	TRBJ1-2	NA	TGCGCCAGCAGCCCCGACACAGACGTCTATGGCTACACCTTC	CASSPDTDVYGYTF
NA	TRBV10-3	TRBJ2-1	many	TGTGCCATCATGAACCAGGACGAATACAATGAGCAGTTCTTC	CAIMNQDEYNEQFF
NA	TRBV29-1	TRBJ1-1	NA	TGCAGCGTTGAAGTTAACCCCGGAATCGAAGCTTTCTTT	CSVEVNPGIEAFF
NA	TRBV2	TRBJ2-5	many	TGTGCCAGCAGTGAAGTGGAGACCCAGTACTTC	CASSEVETQYF
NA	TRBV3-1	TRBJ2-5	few	TGTGCCAGCAGCCAAGGAACTAGCCAAGAGACCCAGTACTTC	CASSQGTSQETQYF
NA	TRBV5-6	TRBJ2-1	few	TGTGCCAGCAGCCTTAGCGGCCCCGAGGGGATTTTGGTAGAGTTCTTC	CASSLSGPEGILVEFF
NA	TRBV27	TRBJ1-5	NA	TGTGCCAGCAGCCGGGCAGCCGGTGGCAATCAGCCCCAGCATTTT	CASSRAAGGNQPQHF
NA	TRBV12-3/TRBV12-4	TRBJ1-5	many	TGTGCCAGCAGTCCTGGTAGTTTTTTGCCCCAGCATTTT	CASSPGSFLPQHF
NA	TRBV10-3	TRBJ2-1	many	TGTGCCATCGGGCCAAGCTCCTACAATGAGCAGTTCTTC	CAIGPSSYNEQFF
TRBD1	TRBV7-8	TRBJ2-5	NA	TGTGCCAGCAGCTACCTCGGGACAGGGGAGATTGTGGAGACCCAGTACTTC	CASSYLGTGEIVETQYF
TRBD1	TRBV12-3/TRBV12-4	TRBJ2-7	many	TGTGCCAGCAGATGGGGGACAGGGGGGACCTACGAGCAGTACTTC	CASRWGTGGTYEQYF
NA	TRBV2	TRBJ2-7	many	TGTGCCAGCAATCTCCAGGGGAATTACTACGAGCAGTACTTC	CASNLQGNYYEQYF
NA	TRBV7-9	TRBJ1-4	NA	TGTGCCAGCAGCCCACTCCGAGGGACTAATGAAAAACTGTTTTTT	CASSPLRGTNEKLFF
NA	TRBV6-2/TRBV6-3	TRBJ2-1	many	TGTGCCACCAGGTGGGATGGGTACAATGAGCAGTTCTTC	CATRWDGYNEQFF
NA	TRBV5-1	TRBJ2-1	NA	TGCGCCAGCAGCGCCTACTACGGTGAGCAGTTCTTC	CASSAYYGEQFF
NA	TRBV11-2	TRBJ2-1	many	TGTGCCAGCAGCTTAGTTAGCAGGGGCAATGAGCAGTTCTTC	CASSLVSRGNEQFF
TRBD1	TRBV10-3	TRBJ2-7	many	TGTGCCATCGCCCCGGACAGGGTTATCTACGAGCAGTACTTC	CAIAPDRVIYEQYF
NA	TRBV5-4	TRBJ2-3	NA	TGTGCCAGCAGCTTGGCGGGACCCAGCACAGATACGCAGTATTTT	CASSLAGPSTDTQYF
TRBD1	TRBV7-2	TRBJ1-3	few	TGTGCCAGCAGCTCGGACAGGGGATTGGTAAACACCATATATTTT	CASSSDRGLVNTIYF
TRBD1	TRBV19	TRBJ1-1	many	TGTGCCAGTAGTATGACAGGGATAATGAACACTGAAGCTTTCTTT	CASSMTGIMNTEAFF
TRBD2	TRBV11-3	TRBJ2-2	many	TGTGCCAGCAGAACTCCTAGCGGGGGGGACACCGGGGAGCTGTTTTTT	CASRTPSGGDTGELFF
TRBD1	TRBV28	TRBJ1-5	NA	TGTGCCATCCGGACAGGGTCTAAGAGCAATCAGCCCCAGCATTTT	CAIRTGSKSNQPQHF
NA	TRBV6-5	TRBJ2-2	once	TGTGCCAGCAGTTCGCAGGGTGGGGAGCTGTTTTTT	CASSSQGGELFF
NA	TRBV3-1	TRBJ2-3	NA	TGTGCCAGCAGCCAAGAGGGACGGCACGGACCTAATACGCAGTATTTT	CASSQEGRHGPNTQYF
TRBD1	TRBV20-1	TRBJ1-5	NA	TGCAGTGCTAGAGGTAGGGGACAGGGGGATCAGCCCCAGCATTTT	CSARGRGQGDQPQHF
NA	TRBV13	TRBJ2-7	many	TGTGCCAGCAGCTTAGGGAGCTCGTTTATTGACGAGCAGTACTTC	CASSLGSSFIDEQYF
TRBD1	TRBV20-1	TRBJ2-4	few	TGCAGTGCTTCGGACAGGAACAAAAACATTCAGTACTTC	CSASDRNKNIQYF
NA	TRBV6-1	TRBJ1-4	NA	TGTGCCAGCAGTCTCCGGTGGGCTAATGAAAAACTGTTTTTT	CASSLRWANEKLFF
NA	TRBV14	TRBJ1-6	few	TGTGCCAGCAGCCAAGTGGTGGGAGGTTCACCCCTCCACTTT	CASSQVVGGSPLHF
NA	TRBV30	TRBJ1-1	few	TGTGCCTGGAACCGGGGAGTGAACACTGAAGCTTTCTTT	CAWNRGVNTEAFF
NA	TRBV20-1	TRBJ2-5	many	TGCAGTGCTAGAGCCGCCAGGGAAGGAGAGACCCAGTACTTC	CSARAAREGETQYF
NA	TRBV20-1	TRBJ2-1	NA	TGCAGTGCTCGCGATTTCTACAATGAGCAGTTCTTC	CSARDFYNEQFF
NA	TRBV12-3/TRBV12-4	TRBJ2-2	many	TGTGCCAGCAGGGGAGGGGGCGCGAACACCGGGGAGCTGTTTTTT	CASRGGGANTGELFF
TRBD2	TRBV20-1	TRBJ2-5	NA	TGCAGTGCTAGAGGGACTAGCGAAATAGGAAGAGAGACCCAGTACTTC	CSARGTSEIGRETQYF
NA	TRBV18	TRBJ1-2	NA	TGTGCCAGCTCACCATTGGAACAACAGTGGGGCTACACCTTC	CASSPLEQQWGYTF
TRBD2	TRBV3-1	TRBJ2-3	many	TGTGCCAGCAGCCAACGTAAAGCGGGGGCGAGGGTAGATACGCAGTATTTT	CASSQRKAGARVDTQYF
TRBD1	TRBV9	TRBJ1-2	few	TGTGCCAGCAGCGCCCCGACAGGGGTTCACTATGGCTACACCTTC	CASSAPTGVHYGYTF